These 32 T cell receptor beta chains were sequenced from one sample in a study of shared clonotypes between healthy human individuals. Method: immunoSEQ multiplex PCR; TCRdb's copy keeps in-frame clones and lacks some. The sample includes hundreds of thousands of clones, about four fifths seen only once; the top ten take over 10%. Input material: PBMCs. These receptors were collected from a woman in her forties in good health. Some clones in this sample may be carry-over from other donors' samples.

The rearrangement uses TRBV2 and TRBJ2-5, with 8 nucleotides matching TRBD1. The CDR3 length is 14 residues. The J segment lost 9 bases and the V segment lost 8 bases, leaving 14 bases of the junction unmatched. Germline loops: CDR1 SNHLY, CDR2 FYNNEI. CDR3 in amino acids: CASYPRTGSVAQYF. The DNA for the CDR3 is TGTGCCAGCTATCCTAGGACAGGGTCAGTGGCCCAGTACTTC.

The chain uses TRBV2 and TRBJ2-7, with 7 bases aligning to TRBD1. Per the germline V gene, CDR1 is SNHLY and CDR2 is FYNNEI. The CDR3 contains 13 residues. Trimming cost V 6 bases and J 4 bases; bases outside gene matches: 6. CDR3 DNA: TGTGCCAGCAGGTGGACAGGCGTTTACGAGCAGTACTTC. The encoded protein is CASRWTGVYEQYF.

V usage is TRBV16 and J usage is TRBJ1-5; D gene unclear. With 1 base removed from V and 9 bases from J, the gap between germline ends came to 7 bases. The CDR3 covers 12 residues. Germline CDR1 KGHSY, CDR2 FQNENV. The CDR3 sequence: CASSQFSRPQHF. The CDR3 DNA follows: TGTGCCAGCAGCCAATTCTCTCGGCCCCAGCATTTT.

The chain combines TRBV18 with TRBJ1-2, with TRBD1 identical over 11 bases. The CDR3 covers 16 residues. V dropped 3 bases and J dropped 6; count of bases not matched to a gene: 9. CDR1 and CDR2 (germline): KGHSH, LQKENI. CDR3 amino acids: CASSPSGTGGSHGYTF. In DNA, the CDR3 is TGTGCCAGCTCACCCTCCGGGACAGGGGGTTCTCATGGCTACACCTTC.

The chain has TRBV9 and TRBJ2-2, with 11 bases that match TRBD1. V was pared by 2 bases and J by 4 bases, with 1 base of the junction left unmatched. This CDR3 comprises 15 residues. CDR1 and CDR2 (germline): SGDLS, YYNGEE. CDR3 sequence: CASSVGQGGTGELFF. Here the CDR3 DNA reads TGTGCCAGCAGCGTGGGACAGGGGGGCACCGGGGAGCTGTTTTTT.

The chain carries TRBV2 and TRBJ1-3; D is ambiguous. Looked up from germline, CDR1 is SNHLY and CDR2 is FYNNEI. The CDR3 length is 12 residues. Trimming left V 1 base short and J 9 bases short, with 7 bases between. In DNA, the CDR3 is TGTGCCAGCAGTGAAGGGAAAGGCACCATATATTTT. Protein sequence: CASSEGKGTIYF.

Comment on this clone: A junction end diverges from the germline sequence, so it may reflect a read error. The chain has TRBV19 and TRBJ1-3; 7 positions agree with TRBD1. CDR3 length: 16 residues. Germline loops: CDR1 LNHDA, CDR2 SQIVND (reference sequence). The CDR3 coding sequence is TGCGCCAGTAGCTACCTAGGGACAGCGTCAAGAGACACCATATATTTT. Its protein is CASSYLGTASRDTIYF.

CDR3 residues: CASSAQDSYEQYF. The CDR3 nucleotides read TGTGCCAGCAGTGCTCAGGACTCCTACGAGCAGTACTTC. The chain employs TRBV28 and TRBJ2-7, with D unresolved. The ends were cut back, 5 bases at V and 0 bases at J, with 8 bases in the middle. In germline, CDR1 is MDHEN, CDR2 SYDVKM. The CDR3 length is 13 residues.

The chain uses TRBV5-1 and TRBJ1-2, with a possible D match to TRBD1 (5 bases). Germline V lookup: CDR1 SGHRS, CDR2 YFSETQ. The V gene lost 0 bases and the J gene lost 6 bases, with 18 bases spanning the gap. The CDR3 contains 16 residues. As DNA, the CDR3 is TGCGCCAGCAGCTTGGTTTCCGGGGGTGGAACTAATGGCTACACCTTC. It yields the protein CASSLVSGGGTNGYTF. The complete variable domain, with remaining parts taken from reference TRBV5-1 and TRBJ1-2, reads KAGVTQTPRYLIKTRGQQVTLSCSPISGHRSVSWYQQTPGQGLQFLFEYFSETQRNKGNFPGRFSGRQFSNSRSEMNVSTLELGDSALYLCASSLVSGGGTNGYTFGSGTRLTVV.

J is TRBJ2-4 and V is TRBV7-2; D assignment may be TRBD1 or TRBD2 (6 bases each). The CDR3 covers 15 residues. Germline CDR1 is SGHTA and CDR2 is FQGNSA. V was clipped by 3 bases and J by 3 bases, with 12 bases between them. CDR3 sequence reads: CASSFWRDNKNIQYF. Written as DNA, the CDR3 is TGTGCCAGCAGCTTCTGGCGGGACAACAAAAACATTCAGTACTTC.

The count of this clone is one. The chain is built from TRBV28 and TRBJ1-5, with 7 bases fitting TRBD1. This CDR3 has 16 residues. With V trimmed by 4 bases and J by 3 bases, 9 bases remained unmatched. Germline loops: CDR1 MDHEN, CDR2 SYDVKM. The CDR3 sequence: CASSSPSGQSNQPQHF. The CDR3 DNA reads as TGTGCCAGCAGTTCGCCTTCGGGACAGTCCAATCAGCCCCAGCATTTT.

The V call is TRBV19, the J call TRBJ2-5, with TRBD2 matching 14 bases. Trimming took 9 bases from V and 5 from J; bases not matched to a gene: 5. Germline V gene data show CDR1 as LNHDA and CDR2 as SQIVND (reference sequence). The CDR3 has 14 residues. The CDR3, as DNA: TGTGCCAGCGGACTAGCGGGAGGATTCGAGACCCAGTACTTC. Protein: CASGLAGGFETQYF.

For the CDR3, the DNA is TGTGCCAGCAGTCTGGGACAGGGGGAGTCTTGGGGTGGCTACACCTTC. Translating gives CASSLGQGESWGGYTF. The chain links TRBV5-4 to TRBJ1-2, with 11 bases aligning to TRBD1. This CDR3 has 16 residues. J lost 7 bases, V lost 5 bases, and 13 bases had no gene match. Germline V lookup: CDR1 SGHNT, CDR2 YYREEE (reference sequence).

This clone was found once. The gene calls are TRBV18 and TRBJ1-5, with D tentatively TRBD1 (5 bases). V lost 3 bases to trimming and J lost 3 bases, with 9 bases between them. Per germline, CDR1 KGHSH and CDR2 LQKENI. This CDR3 region has 14 residues. The DNA for the CDR3 is TGTGCCAGCTCACCGCAACAGGACAATCAGCCCCAGCATTTT. Translating gives CASSPQQDNQPQHF.

This chain uses TRBV6-1 with TRBJ1-1; D gene ambiguous. Trimming cost V 5 bases and J 2 bases, with 9 bases left between them. From germline, CDR1 is MNHNS and CDR2 SASEGT. The CDR3 has 13 residues. CDR3 loop: CASSKGLNTEAFF. The DNA of the CDR3 is TGTGCCAGCAGTAAAGGCTTAAACACTGAAGCTTTCTTT.

The DNA of the CDR3 is TGTGCCAGCAGTTTAAGTATAGGAAACACCATATATTTT. Its protein is CASSLSIGNTIYF. The gene calls are TRBV27 and TRBJ1-3; D is uncertain. Trimming took off 2 bases at V and 4 bases at J, with 6 bases between the two ends. Germline assignment: CDR1 MNHEY and CDR2 SMNVEV (reference sequence). The CDR3 extends over 13 amino acids.

This clone was detected ten times or more. This chain links TRBV11-2 with TRBJ2-1, with 10 bases fitting TRBD2. CDR1 and CDR2 (germline): SGHAT, FQNNGV. V trimming: 0 bases; J trimming: 7 bases; junction bases outside the gene matches: 18. There are 20 residues in the CDR3. The CDR3: CASSLDWTIGLAARPNEQFF. As DNA, the CDR3 is TGTGCCAGCAGCTTAGATTGGACTATAGGACTAGCGGCCCGACCAAATGAGCAGTTCTTC.

This chain uses TRBV28 with TRBJ2-1; D is perhaps TRBD1 (5 bases). Looked up from germline, CDR1 is MDHEN and CDR2 is SYDVKM. Trimming shortened V by 7 bases and J by 9 bases, and 13 bases separated the two germline ends. The CDR3 is 12 residues long. Written as DNA, the CDR3 is TGTGCCAGCACTGGGGCATTAGGTGAGCAGTTCTTC. Amino acids: CASTGALGEQFF. Filled out from reference TRBV28 and TRBJ2-1, the complete variable domain reads DVKVTQSSRYLVKRTGEKVFLECVQDMDHENMFWYRQDPGLGLRLIYFSYDVKMKEKGDIPEGYSVSREKKERFSLILESASTNQTSMYLCASTGALGEQFFGPGTRLTVL.

The chain employs TRBV29-1 and TRBJ1-1; 10 bases fit TRBD1. Germline trimming cut 6 bases from V and 0 bases from J; bases unmatched to any gene: 10. Per germline, CDR1 SQVTM and CDR2 ANQGSEA. The CDR3 has 16 amino acids. CDR3 protein: CSVIPTGGSMNTEAFF. CDR3 nucleotides: TGCAGCGTCATTCCGACAGGGGGCTCTATGAACACTGAAGCTTTCTTT.

The chain recombines TRBV19 with TRBJ1-1, with TRBD1 matching over 8 bases. Germline CDR1 LNHDA, CDR2 SQIVND (reference sequence). V gave up 1 base and J gave up 5 bases; unmatched junction bases: 3. The CDR3 runs 14 residues. This chain's CDR3 is CASSIGQGRTEAFF. The CDR3 nucleotides are TGTGCCAGTAGTATAGGACAGGGGAGGACTGAAGCTTTCTTT.

The CDR3 sequence is CASSPGQGAGVANVLTF. CDR3 coding DNA: TGTGCCAGCAGCCCAGGACAGGGGGCGGGTGTGGCCAACGTCCTGACTTTC. The chain employs TRBV11-3 and TRBJ2-6, with TRBD1 identical over 11 bases. This CDR3 region has 17 residues. CDR1 is SGHNT, CDR2 YENEEA, per germline. Losses at the gene ends were 5 bases for V and 6 bases for J; bases not matched to a gene: 9.

The genes are TRBV4-1 and TRBJ1-4, with D perhaps matching TRBD1 (5 bases). Trimming left V 1 base short and J 0 bases short, with 18 bases between. CDR1 is MGHRA, CDR2 YSYEKL, per germline. The CDR3 runs 19 residues. CDR3 sequence (DNA): TGCGCCAGCAGCCAAGTAAGACAGTTGGCATTGTCAACTAATGAAAAACTGTTTTTT. It translates to CASSQVRQLALSTNEKLFF.

This clone has more than one count but fewer than ten. The CDR3 bases are TGTGCCAGCTCACCGACCTCTAATAATGAAAAACTGTTTTTT. Protein sequence: CASSPTSNNEKLFF. The chain is built from TRBV18 and TRBJ1-4; no firm D call. The CDR3 extends over 14 amino acids. Trimming took 3 bases from V and 4 from J, leaving 9 bases between them. From germline, CDR1 is KGHSH and CDR2 LQKENI.

The rearrangement joins TRBV28 to TRBJ2-1; 8 nucleotides match TRBD2. The germline V gene has CDR1 MDHEN and CDR2 SYDVKM. With 3 bases clipped from V and 7 bases from J, the junction kept 23 bases outside the gene matches. This CDR3 is 20 amino acids long. This CDR3 is CASSFPTLVTGGADRNEQFF. In DNA form, the CDR3 reads TGTGCCAGCAGTTTTCCTACTTTGGTTACGGGGGGGGCCGACAGGAATGAGCAGTTCTTC. The full variable domain, rest sourced from reference TRBV28 and TRBJ2-1, is DVKVTQSSRYLVKRTGEKVFLECVQDMDHENMFWYRQDPGLGLRLIYFSYDVKMKEKGDIPEGYSVSREKKERFSLILESASTNQTSMYLCASSFPTLVTGGADRNEQFFGPGTRLTVL.

V usage is TRBV29-1 and J usage is TRBJ1-2, with 12 nucleotides matching TRBD1. The germline gives CDR1 SQVTM, CDR2 ANQGSEA. This CDR3 contains 16 residues. V gave up 3 bases and J gave up 2 bases; unmatched junction bases: 7. The CDR3 loop is CSVDKGQGASNYGYTF. For the CDR3, the DNA is TGCAGCGTTGATAAGGGACAGGGGGCTTCGAACTATGGCTACACCTTC.

As for this clone: Other DNA variants within this sample encode the same CDR3. The chain employs TRBV30 and TRBJ2-4; D may be TRBD2 (7 bases). Deletions cut 0 bases from V and 6 bases from J, with 9 bases between. The germline gives CDR1 GTSNPN, CDR2 SVGIG (reference sequence). The CDR3 has 13 residues. For the CDR3, the DNA is TGTGCCTGGAGTGTAAGGGGGGGAAACATTCAGTACTTC. This sequence encodes CAWSVRGGNIQYF.

The chain carries TRBV7-9 and TRBJ2-6; no firm D call. This CDR3 contains 13 residues. With 5 bases removed from V and 3 bases from J, the gap between germline ends came to 5 bases. CDR1 is SEHNR, CDR2 FQNEAQ, per germline (reference sequence). The CDR3 DNA follows: TGTGCCAGCAGCGACTTTGGGGCCAACGTCCTGACTTTC. Encoded protein: CASSDFGANVLTF.

The rearrangement uses TRBV10-3 and TRBJ2-7, with TRBD1 matching 12 bases. In germline, CDR1 is ENHRY, CDR2 SYGVKD. The CDR3 covers 15 residues. V lost 0 bases to trimming and J lost 7 bases; unmatched junction nucleotides: 4. The chain's CDR3 is CAISESGQGAGEQYF. The CDR3 DNA reads as TGTGCCATCAGTGAGTCGGGACAGGGGGCAGGGGAGCAGTACTTC.

The CDR3 region is CASRPPGAGGIQYF. The CDR3 DNA sequence: TGTGCCAGCAGACCCCCCGGGGCCGGGGGCATTCAGTACTTC. This chain uses TRBV7-2 with TRBJ2-4; a possible D gene is TRBD2 (6 bases). The CDR3 runs to 14 residues. Germline V gene sequence: CDR1 SGHTA, CDR2 FQGNSA. Trimming removed 6 bases at V and 9 bases at J, with 18 bases between.

The chain combines TRBV4-1 with TRBJ2-7, with TRBD2 identical over 12 bases. Per the germline V gene, CDR1 is MGHRA and CDR2 is YSYEKL. V dropped 4 bases and J dropped 4; count of bases not matched to a gene: 14. This CDR3 has 18 amino acids. The CDR3 loop is CASSLIPSASGRVYEQYF. CDR3 DNA: TGCGCCAGCAGCCTAATACCCTCCGCTAGCGGGAGGGTGTACGAGCAGTACTTC.

The chain couples TRBV5-1 to TRBJ1-1; possible D gene TRBD1, 5 bases. V lost 3 bases, J lost 3 bases, and 15 bases lay in between. The CDR3 runs to 15 residues. Germline values: CDR1 SGHRS, CDR2 YFSETQ. The CDR3 reads CASSSLGGSDTEAFF. The CDR3 nucleotides read TGCGCCAGCAGCTCGCTCGGGGGATCAGACACTGAAGCTTTCTTT.

This chain links TRBV4-2 with TRBJ1-3; D gene unclear. The V gene lost 4 bases and the J gene lost 2 bases, with 9 bases spanning the gap. Germline CDR1 and CDR2: LGHNA and YNFKEQ. The CDR3 extends over 14 amino acids. The CDR3 nucleotides read TGTGCCAGCAGCCCCCAATTAACTGGAAACACCATATATTTT. Translated: CASSPQLTGNTIYF.